A selection of T cell receptor beta chains follows, all from one sample in a study of shared clonotypes between healthy human individuals. Repertoires were generated with immunoSEQ multiplex PCR, while TCRdb's copy carries only in-frame clones and drops some. The sample carries a few million clones, about 93% recorded once. Sequenced sample: naive CD8+ T cells from PBMCs. These TCRs come from a man between 18 and 29 years old in good health. Some clones in this sample may be carry-over from other donors' samples. CDR3s include the opening cysteine and the closing phenylalanine or tryptophan. Each record gives: J gene, V gene, clone size, D gene, CDR3 DNA, CDR3 protein. A D gene is named only where the DNA matches it firmly. Some rows have no size entry. The others give once, few or many, or a class for an expanded clone.

J gene: TRBJ2-5; V gene: TRBV14; clone size: NA; D gene: TRBD2; CDR3 DNA: TGTGCCAGCAGCCAAGGGCGTCGACTAGCGGGCCAAGAGACCCAGTACTTC; CDR3 protein: CASSQGRRLAGQETQYF
J gene: TRBJ2-7; V gene: TRBV15; clone size: NA; D gene: TRBD2; CDR3 DNA: TGTGCCACCAGCAGAGGAAGGACTAGGGTATACGAGCAGTACTTC; CDR3 protein: CATSRGRTRVYEQYF
J gene: TRBJ1-3; V gene: TRBV7-9; clone size: NA; D gene: NA; CDR3 DNA: TGTGCCAGCAGCCGCGCCGGACAGGGAAACACCATATATTTT; CDR3 protein: CASSRAGQGNTIYF
J gene: TRBJ2-7; V gene: TRBV7-2; clone size: once; D gene: TRBD1; CDR3 DNA: TGTGCCAGCAGCGCCCGACAGGGGACCTACGAGCAGTACTTC; CDR3 protein: CASSARQGTYEQYF
J gene: TRBJ2-1; V gene: TRBV6-5; clone size: NA; D gene: NA; CDR3 DNA: TGTGCCAGCAGCCAGACAGCCTACAATGAGCAGTTCTTC; CDR3 protein: CASSQTAYNEQFF
J gene: TRBJ2-5; V gene: TRBV9; clone size: NA; D gene: NA; CDR3 DNA: TGTGCCAGCAGCGTAGGGGCAGGGGCTAAGACCCAGTACTTC; CDR3 protein: CASSVGAGAKTQYF
J gene: TRBJ1-1; V gene: TRBV7-3; clone size: NA; D gene: NA; CDR3 DNA: TGTGCCAGCAGCTTTGGAGGGAGCACTGAAGCTTTCTTT; CDR3 protein: CASSFGGSTEAFF
J gene: TRBJ2-5; V gene: TRBV7-9; clone size: NA; D gene: NA; CDR3 DNA: TGTGCCAGCAGCTTAGGGCAGGGAGTCCAAGAGACCCAGTACTTC; CDR3 protein: CASSLGQGVQETQYF
J gene: TRBJ1-5; V gene: TRBV16; clone size: NA; D gene: NA; CDR3 DNA: TGTGCCAGCAGCCAAACCCAGGGGCTAGACAATCAGCCCCAGCATTTT; CDR3 protein: CASSQTQGLDNQPQHF
J gene: TRBJ2-7; V gene: TRBV5-4; clone size: NA; D gene: NA; CDR3 DNA: TGTGCCAGCAGCTACCGATCCTACGAGCAGTACTTC; CDR3 protein: CASSYRSYEQYF
J gene: TRBJ1-1; V gene: TRBV5-4; clone size: NA; D gene: NA; CDR3 DNA: TGTGCCAGCAGCGGGGGGCCGTTGACAAACAGGAAGAACACTGAAGCTTTCTTT; CDR3 protein: CASSGGPLTNRKNTEAFF
J gene: TRBJ2-3; V gene: TRBV27; clone size: NA; D gene: TRBD2; CDR3 DNA: TGTGCCAGCAGTTTACTGGGGCTACGCGGGAGGGGCACAGATACGCAGTATTTT; CDR3 protein: CASSLLGLRGRGTDTQYF
J gene: TRBJ1-4; V gene: TRBV7-9; clone size: NA; D gene: NA; CDR3 DNA: TGTGCCAGCAGCTTAAAAGCAACTAATGAAAAACTGTTTTTT; CDR3 protein: CASSLKATNEKLFF
J gene: TRBJ1-1; V gene: TRBV2; clone size: NA; D gene: NA; CDR3 DNA: TGTGCCAGCAGTGAAGCGGGGAGCGAAGCTTTCTTT; CDR3 protein: CASSEAGSEAFF
J gene: TRBJ1-1; V gene: TRBV6-1; clone size: NA; D gene: NA; CDR3 DNA: TGTGCCAGCAGTGAAGTTTGGAGGGGGGTTATGAACACTGAAGCTTTCTTT; CDR3 protein: CASSEVWRGVMNTEAFF
J gene: TRBJ2-7; V gene: TRBV27; clone size: NA; D gene: TRBD1; CDR3 DNA: TGTGCCAGCAGTTCCCAACCCGGGACAGTCGGCGAGCAGTACTTC; CDR3 protein: CASSSQPGTVGEQYF
J gene: TRBJ2-5; V gene: TRBV27; clone size: NA; D gene: TRBD2; CDR3 DNA: TGTGCCAGCAGTTTATACTCGGGGGGACCTCAAGAGACCCAGTACTTC; CDR3 protein: CASSLYSGGPQETQYF
J gene: TRBJ2-1; V gene: TRBV27; clone size: NA; D gene: NA; CDR3 DNA: TGTGCCAGCACTGGCCGCCTCAATGAGCAGTTCTTC; CDR3 protein: CASTGRLNEQFF
J gene: TRBJ2-7; V gene: TRBV27; clone size: NA; D gene: TRBD2; CDR3 DNA: TGTGCCAGCAGTTTAGGGCTAGCGGGAGTAGACGAGCAGTACTTC; CDR3 protein: CASSLGLAGVDEQYF
J gene: TRBJ2-7; V gene: TRBV27; clone size: NA; D gene: TRBD1; CDR3 DNA: TGTGCCAGCAGTCCGCGAACAGGGGTCGAGCAGTACTTC; CDR3 protein: CASSPRTGVEQYF
J gene: TRBJ1-4; V gene: TRBV6-1; clone size: NA; D gene: NA; CDR3 DNA: TGTGCCAGCATGGGCGGGCCGTCTAATGAAAAACTGTTTTTT; CDR3 protein: CASMGGPSNEKLFF
J gene: TRBJ2-1; V gene: TRBV4-1; clone size: NA; D gene: NA; CDR3 DNA: TGCGCCAGCAGCCAAGGGGGGAGGATGACCTACAATGAGCAGTTCTTC; CDR3 protein: CASSQGGRMTYNEQFF
J gene: TRBJ2-1; V gene: TRBV11-3; clone size: NA; D gene: TRBD2; CDR3 DNA: TGTGCCAGCAGCACTTATACCGGGACTAGCGGAAATGAGCAGTTCTTC; CDR3 protein: CASSTYTGTSGNEQFF
J gene: TRBJ1-2; V gene: TRBV27; clone size: NA; D gene: NA; CDR3 DNA: TGTGCCAGCAGCGACCGGGGCCATGGCTACACCTTC; CDR3 protein: CASSDRGHGYTF
J gene: TRBJ2-7; V gene: TRBV5-1; clone size: NA; D gene: NA; CDR3 DNA: TGCGCCAGCAGCCCGCCAGAGTCTCCCCAGCAGTACTTC; CDR3 protein: CASSPPESPQQYF
J gene: TRBJ1-1; V gene: TRBV7-2; clone size: NA; D gene: NA; CDR3 DNA: TGTGCCAGCAGCTCTAGTGCCCTCATGAACACTGAAGCTTTCTTT; CDR3 protein: CASSSSALMNTEAFF
J gene: TRBJ1-1; V gene: TRBV6-5; clone size: NA; D gene: NA; CDR3 DNA: TGTGCCAGCAGTTACTCTAGACAGCTGAACACTGAAGCTTTCTTT; CDR3 protein: CASSYSRQLNTEAFF
J gene: TRBJ1-2; V gene: TRBV27; clone size: NA; D gene: TRBD1; CDR3 DNA: TGTGCCAGCAGTTTTCAGGGGGCGAGTGGCTACACCTTC; CDR3 protein: CASSFQGASGYTF
J gene: TRBJ1-2; V gene: TRBV28; clone size: NA; D gene: NA; CDR3 DNA: TGTGCCAGCAGTTTATATTTGGGCGGAGATGGCTACACCTTC; CDR3 protein: CASSLYLGGDGYTF
J gene: TRBJ2-7; V gene: TRBV28; clone size: NA; D gene: NA; CDR3 DNA: TGTGCCAGCAGTCTGTGGGGTTACGAGCAGTACTTC; CDR3 protein: CASSLWGYEQYF
J gene: TRBJ2-1; V gene: TRBV7-6; clone size: NA; D gene: NA; CDR3 DNA: TGTGCCAGCAGTCCCGTGGGTCTAGCATCGGCTGAGCAGTTCTTC; CDR3 protein: CASSPVGLASAEQFF
J gene: TRBJ2-7; V gene: TRBV27; clone size: NA; D gene: NA; CDR3 DNA: TGTGCCAGCAGTTTAGTAGGGGACCCCTACGAGCAGTACTTC; CDR3 protein: CASSLVGDPYEQYF
J gene: TRBJ2-5; V gene: TRBV2; clone size: NA; D gene: TRBD2; CDR3 DNA: TGTGCCAGCAGTGAAGGGTGGACTAGGGGAGGCCAAGAGACCCAGTACTTC; CDR3 protein: CASSEGWTRGGQETQYF
J gene: TRBJ2-7; V gene: TRBV2; clone size: NA; D gene: TRBD1; CDR3 DNA: TGTGCCAGCAGGGACAGGTACGAGCAGTACTTC; CDR3 protein: CASRDRYEQYF
J gene: TRBJ2-7; V gene: TRBV6-5; clone size: NA; D gene: NA; CDR3 DNA: TGTGCCAGCAGTGGCCCGAACGAGCAGTACTTC; CDR3 protein: CASSGPNEQYF
J gene: TRBJ1-3; V gene: TRBV21-1; clone size: NA; D gene: NA; CDR3 DNA: TGTGCCAGCAGCATAGACAGGACCTCTGGAAACACCATATATTTT; CDR3 protein: CASSIDRTSGNTIYF
J gene: TRBJ2-5; V gene: TRBV14; clone size: NA; D gene: NA; CDR3 DNA: TGTGCCAGCAGCCGCCCGCACAGCCAAGAGACCCAGTACTTC; CDR3 protein: CASSRPHSQETQYF
J gene: TRBJ2-5; V gene: TRBV7-6; clone size: NA; D gene: NA; CDR3 DNA: TGTGCCAGCAGCTTAGGGAGGGGGGCCGGAGAGACCCAGTACTTC; CDR3 protein: CASSLGRGAGETQYF
J gene: TRBJ2-7; V gene: TRBV19; clone size: NA; D gene: NA; CDR3 DNA: TGTGCCAGTAGTATTCGTGGGAGCCGCTCCTACGAGCAGTACTTC; CDR3 protein: CASSIRGSRSYEQYF
J gene: TRBJ1-2; V gene: TRBV7-3; clone size: once; D gene: TRBD1; CDR3 DNA: TGTGCCAGCAGCTTAGTTCGGACAGGGGTGTTTGGCTACACCTTC; CDR3 protein: CASSLVRTGVFGYTF
J gene: TRBJ2-3; V gene: TRBV28; clone size: NA; D gene: NA; CDR3 DNA: TGTGCCAGCAGTTTATTAGATACGCAGTATTTT; CDR3 protein: CASSLLDTQYF
J gene: TRBJ2-7; V gene: TRBV29-1; clone size: NA; D gene: NA; CDR3 DNA: TGCAGCGTTGACCTACAGGGAAGCTCCTACGAGCAGTACTTC; CDR3 protein: CSVDLQGSSYEQYF
J gene: TRBJ2-3; V gene: TRBV9; clone size: NA; D gene: NA; CDR3 DNA: TGTGCCAGCAGCGTGACAGGACGCACAGATACGCAGTATTTT; CDR3 protein: CASSVTGRTDTQYF
J gene: TRBJ2-1; V gene: TRBV11-2; clone size: NA; D gene: TRBD2; CDR3 DNA: TGTGCCAGCAGCTTTTATTTGGTAGCGGGAGGACACAATGAGCAGTTCTTC; CDR3 protein: CASSFYLVAGGHNEQFF
J gene: TRBJ1-2; V gene: TRBV5-1; clone size: once; D gene: TRBD1; CDR3 DNA: TGCGCCAGCAGGACAGGCGGACAGGGAGAGGGCTACACCTTC; CDR3 protein: CASRTGGQGEGYTF
J gene: TRBJ2-2; V gene: TRBV9; clone size: NA; D gene: TRBD2; CDR3 DNA: TGTGCCAGCAGTGTCATTTCTAGCGGACCGAACACCGGGGAGCTGTTTTTT; CDR3 protein: CASSVISSGPNTGELFF
J gene: TRBJ2-3; V gene: TRBV7-6; clone size: NA; D gene: NA; CDR3 DNA: TGTGCCAGCAGCTTCCTAGGGGGTCTGGCAGATACGCAGTATTTT; CDR3 protein: CASSFLGGLADTQYF
J gene: TRBJ2-1; V gene: TRBV6-4; clone size: NA; D gene: TRBD2; CDR3 DNA: TGTGCCAGCAGGGAAAGAAAGCGGGAGGGCCTTACTGGGCGGTTCTTC; CDR3 protein: CASRERKREGLTGRFF
J gene: TRBJ2-7; V gene: TRBV7-8; clone size: NA; D gene: NA; CDR3 DNA: TGTGCCAGCAGCTTAGAAAGGGGAGGCGGCTCCTACGAGCAGTACTTC; CDR3 protein: CASSLERGGGSYEQYF
J gene: TRBJ2-7; V gene: TRBV13; clone size: once; D gene: NA; CDR3 DNA: TGTGCCAGCAGCTTAGTAGGCGGGACGGCCTACGAGCAGTACTTC; CDR3 protein: CASSLVGGTAYEQYF
J gene: TRBJ2-3; V gene: TRBV7-6; clone size: NA; D gene: TRBD1; CDR3 DNA: TGTGCCAGCAGCTCGGACAGGGCAGATACGCAGTATTTT; CDR3 protein: CASSSDRADTQYF
J gene: TRBJ1-2; V gene: TRBV15; clone size: NA; D gene: NA; CDR3 DNA: TGTGCCACCAGCAGAGGGGCGGCAGGGGCCGCTAACTATGGCTACACCTTC; CDR3 protein: CATSRGAAGAANYGYTF
J gene: TRBJ2-1; V gene: TRBV27; clone size: NA; D gene: NA; CDR3 DNA: TGTGCCGTAGGGGTCAGCTCCTACAATGAGCAGTTCTTC; CDR3 protein: CAVGVSSYNEQFF
J gene: TRBJ2-7; V gene: TRBV29-1; clone size: NA; D gene: TRBD2; CDR3 DNA: TGCAGCGTTGTGTCTAGCGGGGGAAAGGTCTATGACGAGCAGTACTTC; CDR3 protein: CSVVSSGGKVYDEQYF
J gene: TRBJ2-1; V gene: TRBV27; clone size: NA; D gene: TRBD1; CDR3 DNA: TGTGCCAGCAGCCGAGACAGGGGTGGAGACAATGAGCAGTTCTTC; CDR3 protein: CASSRDRGGDNEQFF
J gene: TRBJ1-2; V gene: TRBV4-1; clone size: once; D gene: NA; CDR3 DNA: TGCGCCAGCAGCCAATTCGTCGACAGCTCTAACTATGGCTACACCTTC; CDR3 protein: CASSQFVDSSNYGYTF
J gene: TRBJ2-3; V gene: TRBV5-5; clone size: NA; D gene: TRBD2; CDR3 DNA: TGTGCCAGCAGCAGCGGACGGACTAGCGGGAGGACAGATACGCAGTATTTT; CDR3 protein: CASSSGRTSGRTDTQYF
J gene: TRBJ2-1; V gene: TRBV4-2; clone size: NA; D gene: TRBD2; CDR3 DNA: TGTGCCAGCAGCCCAGGACTAGCGGACTACAATGAGCAGTTCTTC; CDR3 protein: CASSPGLADYNEQFF
J gene: TRBJ2-7; V gene: TRBV4-1; clone size: NA; D gene: TRBD1; CDR3 DNA: TGCGCCAGCACCCCCGCGACAGGGTTCATCTACGAGCAGTACTTC; CDR3 protein: CASTPATGFIYEQYF